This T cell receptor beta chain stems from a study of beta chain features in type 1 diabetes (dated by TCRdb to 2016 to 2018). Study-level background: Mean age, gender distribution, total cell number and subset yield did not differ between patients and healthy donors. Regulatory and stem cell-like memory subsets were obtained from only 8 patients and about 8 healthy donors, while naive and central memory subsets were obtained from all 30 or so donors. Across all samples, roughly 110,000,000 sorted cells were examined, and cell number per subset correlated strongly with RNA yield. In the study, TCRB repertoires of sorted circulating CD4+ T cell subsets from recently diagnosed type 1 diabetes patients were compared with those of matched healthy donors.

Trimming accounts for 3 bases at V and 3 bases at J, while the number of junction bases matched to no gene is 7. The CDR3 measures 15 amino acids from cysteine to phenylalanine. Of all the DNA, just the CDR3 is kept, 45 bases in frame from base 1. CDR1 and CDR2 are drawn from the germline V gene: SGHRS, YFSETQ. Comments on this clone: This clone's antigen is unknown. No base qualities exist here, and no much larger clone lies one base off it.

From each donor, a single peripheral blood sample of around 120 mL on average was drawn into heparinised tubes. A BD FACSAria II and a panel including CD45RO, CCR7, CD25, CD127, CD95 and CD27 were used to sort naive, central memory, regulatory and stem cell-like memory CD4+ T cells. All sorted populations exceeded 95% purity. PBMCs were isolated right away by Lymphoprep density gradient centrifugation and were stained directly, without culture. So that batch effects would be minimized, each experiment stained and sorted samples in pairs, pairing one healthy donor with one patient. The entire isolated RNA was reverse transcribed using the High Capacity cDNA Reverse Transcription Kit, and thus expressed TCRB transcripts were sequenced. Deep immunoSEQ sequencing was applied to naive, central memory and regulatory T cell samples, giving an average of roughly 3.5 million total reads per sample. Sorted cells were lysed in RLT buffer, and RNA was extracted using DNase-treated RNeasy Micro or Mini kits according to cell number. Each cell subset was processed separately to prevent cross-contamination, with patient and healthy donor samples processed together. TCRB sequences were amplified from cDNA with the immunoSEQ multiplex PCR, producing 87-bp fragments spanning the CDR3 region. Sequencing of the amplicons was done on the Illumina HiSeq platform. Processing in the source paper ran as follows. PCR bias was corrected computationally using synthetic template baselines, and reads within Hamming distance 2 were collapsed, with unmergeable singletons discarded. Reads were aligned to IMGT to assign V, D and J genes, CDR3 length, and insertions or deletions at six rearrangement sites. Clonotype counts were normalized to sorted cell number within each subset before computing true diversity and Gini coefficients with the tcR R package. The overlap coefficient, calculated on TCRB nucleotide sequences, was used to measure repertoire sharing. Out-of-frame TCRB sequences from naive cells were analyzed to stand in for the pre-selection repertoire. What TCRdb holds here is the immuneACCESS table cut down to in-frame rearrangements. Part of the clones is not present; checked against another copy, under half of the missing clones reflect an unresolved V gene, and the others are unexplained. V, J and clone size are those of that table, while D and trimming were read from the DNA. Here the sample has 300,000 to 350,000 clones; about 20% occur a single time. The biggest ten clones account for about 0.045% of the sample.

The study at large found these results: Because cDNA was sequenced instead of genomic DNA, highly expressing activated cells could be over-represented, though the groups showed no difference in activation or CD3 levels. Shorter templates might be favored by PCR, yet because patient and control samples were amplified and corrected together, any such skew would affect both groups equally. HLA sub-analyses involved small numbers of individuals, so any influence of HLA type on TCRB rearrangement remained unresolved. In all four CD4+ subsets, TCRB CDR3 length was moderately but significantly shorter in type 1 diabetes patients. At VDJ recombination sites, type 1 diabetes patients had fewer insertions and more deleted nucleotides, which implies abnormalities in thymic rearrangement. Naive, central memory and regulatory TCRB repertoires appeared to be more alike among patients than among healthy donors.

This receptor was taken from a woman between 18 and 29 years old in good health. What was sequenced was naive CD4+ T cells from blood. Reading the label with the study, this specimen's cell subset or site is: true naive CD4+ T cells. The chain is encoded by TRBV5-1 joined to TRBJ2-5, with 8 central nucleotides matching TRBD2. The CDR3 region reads CASSSLPGGEETQYF. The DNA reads TGCGCCAGCAGCTCACTACCCGGGGGGGAAGAGACCCAGTACTTC.